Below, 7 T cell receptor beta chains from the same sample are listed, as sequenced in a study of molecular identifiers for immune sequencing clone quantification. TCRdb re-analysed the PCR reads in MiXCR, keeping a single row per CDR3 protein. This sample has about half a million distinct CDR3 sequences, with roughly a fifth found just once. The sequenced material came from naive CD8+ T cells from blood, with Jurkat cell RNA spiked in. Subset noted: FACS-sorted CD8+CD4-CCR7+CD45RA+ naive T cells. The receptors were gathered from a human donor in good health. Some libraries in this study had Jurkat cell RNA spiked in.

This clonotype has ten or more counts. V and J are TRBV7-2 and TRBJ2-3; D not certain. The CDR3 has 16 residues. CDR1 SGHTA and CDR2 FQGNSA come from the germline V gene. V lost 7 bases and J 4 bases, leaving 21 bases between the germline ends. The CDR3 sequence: CASTPRALSGADTQYF. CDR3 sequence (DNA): TGTGCCAGCACCCCAAGGGCACTCTCCGGCGCAGATACGCAGTATTTT.

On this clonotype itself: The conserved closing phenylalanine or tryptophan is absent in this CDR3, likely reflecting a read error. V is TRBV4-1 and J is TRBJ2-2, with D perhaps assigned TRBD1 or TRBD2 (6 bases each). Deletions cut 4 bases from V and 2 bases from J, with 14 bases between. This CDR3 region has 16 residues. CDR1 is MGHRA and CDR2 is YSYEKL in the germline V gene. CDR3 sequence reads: CASSPEQGTNTGELFS. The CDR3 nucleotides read TGCGCCAGCAGCCCCGAGCAGGGGACTAACACCGGGGAGCTGTTTTCT.

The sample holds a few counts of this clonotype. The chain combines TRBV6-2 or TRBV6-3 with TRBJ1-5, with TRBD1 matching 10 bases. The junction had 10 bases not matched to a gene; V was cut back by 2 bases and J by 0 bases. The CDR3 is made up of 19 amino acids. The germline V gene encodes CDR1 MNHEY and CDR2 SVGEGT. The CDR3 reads CASSYPVLGTGDSNQPQHF. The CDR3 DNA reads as TGTGCCAGCAGTTACCCCGTCTTAGGGACAGGGGATAGCAATCAGCCCCAGCATTTT.

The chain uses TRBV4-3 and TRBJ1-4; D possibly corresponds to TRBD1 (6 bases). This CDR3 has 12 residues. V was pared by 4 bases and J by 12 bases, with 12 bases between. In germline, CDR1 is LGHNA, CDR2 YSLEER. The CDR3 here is CASSPRGDELFF. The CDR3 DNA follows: TGCGCCAGCAGCCCCAGGGGTGACGAACTGTTTTTT.

The CDR3 sequence: CASSQGGGEGLGFAEAFF. CDR3 DNA: TGTGCCAGCAGCCAAGGTGGCGGAGAGGGTCTCGGATTCGCTGAAGCTTTCTTT. The chain has TRBV4-2 and TRBJ1-1; D ambiguous. The CDR3 length is 18 residues. Germline values: CDR1 LGHNA, CDR2 YNFKEQ. V lost 1 base and J 6 bases, leaving 24 bases between the germline ends.

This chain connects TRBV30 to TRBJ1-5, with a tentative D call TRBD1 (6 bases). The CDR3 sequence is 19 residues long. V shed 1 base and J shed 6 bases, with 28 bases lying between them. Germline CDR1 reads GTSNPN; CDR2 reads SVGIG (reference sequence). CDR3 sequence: CAWSGIGPVSGGVGQPQHF. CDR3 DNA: TGTGCCTGGAGTGGAATTGGACCGGTCTCCGGGGGCGTCGGTCAGCCCCAGCATTTT.

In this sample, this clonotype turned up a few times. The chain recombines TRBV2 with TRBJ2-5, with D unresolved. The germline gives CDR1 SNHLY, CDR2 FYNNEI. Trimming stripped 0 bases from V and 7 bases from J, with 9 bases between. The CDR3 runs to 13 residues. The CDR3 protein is CASSEALTGTQYF. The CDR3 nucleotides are TGTGCCAGCAGTGAAGCGCTTACCGGGACCCAGTACTTC.